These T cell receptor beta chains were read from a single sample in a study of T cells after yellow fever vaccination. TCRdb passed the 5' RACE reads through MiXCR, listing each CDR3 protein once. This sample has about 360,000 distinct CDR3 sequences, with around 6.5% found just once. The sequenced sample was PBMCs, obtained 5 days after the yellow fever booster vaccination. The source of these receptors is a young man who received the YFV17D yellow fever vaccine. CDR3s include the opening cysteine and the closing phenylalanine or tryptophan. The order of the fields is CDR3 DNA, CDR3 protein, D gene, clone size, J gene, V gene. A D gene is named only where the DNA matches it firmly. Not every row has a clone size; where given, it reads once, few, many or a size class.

CDR3 DNA: TGTGCCAGCAGCCACGGGGCTAGGAACTTCTTC
CDR3 protein: CASSHGARNFF
D gene: -
clone size: -
J gene: TRBJ2-1
V gene: TRBV6-5

CDR3 DNA: TGTGCCAGCAGCTTCCCCAGCGGGAGCCACGAGCAGTACTTC
CDR3 protein: CASSFPSGSHEQYF
D gene: TRBD2
clone size: -
J gene: TRBJ2-7
V gene: TRBV5-4

CDR3 DNA: TGCAGTGCTCCTGAGAGCGGGCGCTACAATGAGCAGTTCTTC
CDR3 protein: CSAPESGRYNEQFF
D gene: -
clone size: few
J gene: TRBJ2-1
V gene: TRBV20-1

CDR3 DNA: TGTGCCTGGCGTCACCAGGGCAGGGGAAATAGCAATCAGCCCCAGCATTTT
CDR3 protein: CAWRHQGRGNSNQPQHF
D gene: -
clone size: -
J gene: TRBJ1-5
V gene: TRBV30

CDR3 DNA: TGTGCCAGCAAAGGGGAGAACACCGGGGAGCTGTTTTTT
CDR3 protein: CASKGENTGELFF
D gene: -
clone size: -
J gene: TRBJ2-2
V gene: TRBV5-4

CDR3 DNA: TGTGCCAGCAGTTTAAGGCGGGAGAGGTACGAGCAGTACTTC
CDR3 protein: CASSLRRERYEQYF
D gene: TRBD2
clone size: few
J gene: TRBJ2-7
V gene: TRBV27

CDR3 DNA: TGTGCCAGCAGGCAAACCGGGACAGTCTACAATGAGCAGTTCTTC
CDR3 protein: CASRQTGTVYNEQFF
D gene: TRBD1
clone size: many
J gene: TRBJ2-1
V gene: TRBV5-5

CDR3 DNA: TGCAGTGCCTTGAGGGGAGTGAACACCGGGGAGCTGTTTTTT
CDR3 protein: CSALRGVNTGELFF
D gene: -
clone size: few
J gene: TRBJ2-2
V gene: TRBV20-1

CDR3 DNA: TGTGCCAGCAGCTCGGATGAGACCCAGTACTTC
CDR3 protein: CASSSDETQYF
D gene: -
clone size: many
J gene: TRBJ2-5
V gene: TRBV7-2

CDR3 DNA: TGCAGTGCTCCCTCCGGGGACGAGCAGTACTTC
CDR3 protein: CSAPSGDEQYF
D gene: -
clone size: few
J gene: TRBJ2-7
V gene: TRBV20-1

CDR3 DNA: TGTGCCAGCAGAAGGACAGGGAAGGGCGATCAGCCCCAGCATTTT
CDR3 protein: CASRRTGKGDQPQHF
D gene: TRBD1
clone size: many
J gene: TRBJ1-5
V gene: TRBV6-2/TRBV6-3

CDR3 DNA: TGCAGCGCAAAGCGGCAAAGCACAGATACGCAGTATTTT
CDR3 protein: CSAKRQSTDTQYF
D gene: -
clone size: many
J gene: TRBJ2-3
V gene: TRBV29-1

CDR3 DNA: TGTGCCAGCAGTTTAGCGGGAGTTGCATACGAGCAGTACTTC
CDR3 protein: CASSLAGVAYEQYF
D gene: -
clone size: many
J gene: TRBJ2-7
V gene: TRBV12-3/TRBV12-4

CDR3 DNA: TGCAGTGCCAAACGACAGGGGGCGGTCGACGAGCAGTACTTC
CDR3 protein: CSAKRQGAVDEQYF
D gene: TRBD1
clone size: -
J gene: TRBJ2-7
V gene: TRBV20-1

CDR3 DNA: TGCGCCAGCTGCCCGGGACTAGCGGGGTACGAGCAGTACTTC
CDR3 protein: CASCPGLAGYEQYF
D gene: TRBD2
clone size: many
J gene: TRBJ2-7
V gene: TRBV10-2